These 20 T cell receptor beta chains came from one sample sequenced in a study of T cells in Graves' hyperthyroidism and ophthalmopathy. RNA transcripts served as the template for amplifying TCR beta CDR3 regions. An initial round of RT-PCR targeting the TCR CDR3 relied on the HTBI primer set. MiXCR, applied by TCRdb to the multiplex PCR reads, yields one record per CDR3 protein. The sample gives 150,000 to 200,000 distinct CDR3 sequences, 9.4% of which show up once; approximately 20% is in the top ten. The sample comprised blood. Receptor source: a woman aged 18-30 years with Graves' hyperthyroidism that later progressed to Graves' ophthalmopathy.

This clonotype was counted many times. The J gene is TRBJ1-3, the V gene TRBV28, with D possibly being TRBD1 (6 bases). Germline V lookup: CDR1 MDHEN, CDR2 SYDVKM. Trimming left V 4 bases short and J 2 bases short, with 15 bases between. This CDR3 has 16 amino acids. CDR3 region: CASSYRDTGPGNTIYF. The CDR3 DNA follows: TGTGCCAGCAGTTACCGAGATACAGGGCCTGGAAACACCATATATTTT.

There are many counts of this clonotype. The chain combines TRBV27 with TRBJ2-1, with no clear D. This CDR3 comprises 13 residues. Germline loops: CDR1 MNHEY, CDR2 SMNVEV (reference sequence). V was clipped by 0 bases and J by 8 bases, with 8 bases between them. The CDR3, as DNA: TGTGCCAGCAGTTTATCCCAGGCCGATGAGCAGTTCTTC. Its translation: CASSLSQADEQFF.

This clonotype was observed a few times. V and J are TRBV19 and TRBJ1-5; 9 positions agree with TRBD1. The CDR3 loop spans 19 amino acids. Germline-derived CDR1 and CDR2 are LNHDA and SQIVND (reference sequence). V was clipped by 4 bases and J by 0 bases; unmatched bases: 13. The CDR3 sequence is CASSTFRDREEYSNQPQHF. The CDR3, as DNA: TGTGCCAGTAGTACGTTCCGGGACAGGGAAGAATATAGCAATCAGCCCCAGCATTTT.

Details on this clonotype: This sequence may be a read error, since a much larger clone differs from it by one base. The gene calls are TRBV13 and TRBJ2-1; 10 bases fit TRBD1. This CDR3 is built from 15 residues. V shed 5 bases, J shed 8 bases, and the junction held 9 bases outside the gene matches. CDR1 and CDR2 (germline): PRHDT, FYEKMQ (reference sequence). This CDR3 is CASSATGTGDHEQFF. The CDR3 DNA reads TGTGCCAGCAGCGCGACCGGGACAGGGGATCATGAGCAGTTCTTC.

This clonotype was detected ten times or more. This chain joins TRBV24-1 and TRBJ1-5; D gene uncertain. The V end was cut by 7 bases, the J end by 1 base, with 19 bases between. Germline-derived CDR1 and CDR2 are KGHDR and SFDVKD. The CDR3 covers 17 residues. This CDR3 is CATSPQSPAVSNQPQHF. The CDR3 region has the DNA TGTGCCACCAGCCCACAGTCCCCAGCGGTAAGCAATCAGCCCCAGCATTTT.

This clonotype was found many times. The chain employs TRBV5-1 and TRBJ1-2; the match to TRBD1 covers 8 bases. The J segment lost 2 bases and the V segment lost 4 bases, leaving 13 bases of the junction unmatched. This CDR3 is built from 17 residues. Germline lookup yields CDR1 SGHRS and CDR2 YFSETQ. CDR3 in DNA: TGCGCCAGCAGCCTGAGGCGGGGGACAGGTGTCAACTATGGCTACACCTTC. Protein product: CASSLRRGTGVNYGYTF. Full variable domain (rest looked up from reference TRBV5-1 and TRBJ1-2): KAGVTQTPRYLIKTRGQQVTLSCSPISGHRSVSWYQQTPGQGLQFLFEYFSETQRNKGNFPGRFSGRQFSNSRSEMNVSTLELGDSALYLCASSLRRGTGVNYGYTFGSGTRLTVV.

This clonotype was detected ten times or more. This chain uses TRBV6-1 with TRBJ2-2; 12 nucleotides agree with TRBD2. V was clipped by 6 bases and J by 6 bases; unmatched bases: 5. CDR1 MNHNS and CDR2 SASEGT come from the germline V gene. The CDR3 totals 15 residues. CDR3 sequence (DNA): TGTGCCAGCAGGCTAGCGGGAGGGTCCTCCGGGGAGCTGTTTTTT. Residues: CASRLAGGSSGELFF.

This clonotype occurred a few times. A much larger clone sits a single nucleotide away, making a read error possible. This is likely a read error, given that the CDR3 carries no conserved phenylalanine or tryptophan at its end. V usage is TRBV12-3 or TRBV12-4 and J usage is TRBJ1-1; D remains unclear. The CDR3 is 13 residues long. V dropped 2 bases and J dropped 1 base, with 5 bases sitting between them. Here the CDR3 DNA reads TGTGCCAGCAGTTTAAAGGAGAACACTGAAGCTTTCCTT. As protein: CASSLKENTEAFL.

Of note for this clonotype: It is likely a read error, because the conserved phenylalanine at the end of the CDR3 is missing. The V gene is TRBV30, the J gene TRBJ1-2; no clear D gene. Trimming pared 2 bases from V and 2 bases from J, leaving 15 bases between. Germline V gene sequence: CDR1 GTSNPN, CDR2 SVGIG (reference sequence). The CDR3 is 15 residues long. The DNA for the CDR3 is TGTGCCTGGAGTCGTACGAAACATAACAACTATGGCTACACCCTC. This encodes CAWSRTKHNNYGYTL.

At least ten counts were recorded for this clonotype. The chain joins TRBV20-1 to TRBJ2-7, with D tentatively TRBD2 (7 bases). Germline V gene lookup returns CDR1 DFQATT and CDR2 SNEGSKA (reference sequence). Trimming cost V 6 bases and J 9 bases, with 18 bases left between them. The CDR3 has 12 amino acids. For the CDR3, the DNA is TGCAGTGCGAGCGGACAGTCGGGGGGGCAGTACTTC. Its protein product is CSASGQSGGQYF.

There are a few counts of this clonotype. The junction differs from germline at one of its ends, possibly a read error. The chain links TRBV11-3 to TRBJ2-7; TRBD1 matches at 9 bases. The CDR3 is 13 amino acids. Looked up from germline, CDR1 is SGHNT and CDR2 is YENEEA. Written as DNA, the CDR3 is TGTGCCAGCAGCTTGGGACAGGGCAACGAGCGGTACTTC. It is translated as CASSLGQGNERYF. Full variable domain (remainder filled in from reference TRBV11-3 and TRBJ2-7): EAGVVQSPRYKIIEKKQPVAFWCNPISGHNTLYWYLQNLGQGPELLIRYENEEAVDDSQLPKDRFSAERLKGVDSTLKIQPAELGDSAVYLCASSLGQGNERYFGPGTRLTVT.

This chain uses TRBV10-3 with TRBJ1-2, with D uncertain. V lost 3 bases and J 2 bases, leaving 22 bases between the germline ends. Germline CDR1 and CDR2: ENHRY and SYGVKD. CDR3 length: 18 residues. The CDR3: CAISDPFYIKVFNYGYTF. In DNA form, the CDR3 reads TGTGCCATCAGTGACCCCTTTTATATAAAGGTCTTCAACTATGGCTACACCTTC.

This sequence joins TRBV9 and TRBJ2-7; 8 bases align to TRBD2. CDR1 is SGDLS and CDR2 is YYNGEE in the germline V gene. J gave up 0 bases and V 0 bases, and 11 bases lay outside the gene matches. The CDR3 consists of 18 residues. CDR3 residues: CASSVGGELAVSSYEQYF. CDR3 in DNA: TGTGCCAGCAGCGTAGGAGGGGAACTAGCGGTTAGCTCCTACGAGCAGTACTTC.

This clonotype was found many times. The V and J genes are TRBV2 and TRBJ2-3, with D maybe TRBD1 (6 bases). The length of the CDR3 is 14 residues. Germline V lookup: CDR1 SNHLY, CDR2 FYNNEI. Trimming pared 7 bases from V and 2 bases from J, leaving 13 bases between. The CDR3 sequence is CASTQQGPTDTQYF. CDR3 nucleotide sequence: TGTGCCAGCACACAACAGGGCCCCACAGATACGCAGTATTTT.

This clonotype came up a few times. The chain links TRBV9 to TRBJ2-7; 10 positions match TRBD2. The germline gives CDR1 SGDLS, CDR2 YYNGEE. V lost 0 bases to trimming and J lost 1 base; unmatched junction nucleotides: 4. The CDR3 has 16 residues. The CDR3 DNA sequence: TGTGCCAGCAGCGTAGGGAGTAGCGGGGGGTCCTACGAGCAGTACTTC. The encoded protein is CASSVGSSGGSYEQYF.

This clonotype was seen ten or more times. The genes are TRBV7-9 and TRBJ1-5; D gene uncertain. The CDR3 length is 14 residues. V lost 4 bases, J lost 0 bases, and 7 bases lay in between. Germline lookup yields CDR1 SEHNR and CDR2 FQNEAQ (reference sequence). CDR3 DNA sequence: TGTGCCAGCAGCTCAGACGGTAGCAATCAGCCCCAGCATTTT. Amino acid sequence: CASSSDGSNQPQHF.

As to this clonotype: The junction departs from the called germline gene at one end, perhaps through a read error. This chain links TRBV15 with TRBJ2-3; 10 bases are shared with TRBD2. This CDR3 region has 15 residues. Germline CDR1 LNHNV, CDR2 YYDKDF (reference sequence). CDR3 in DNA: TGTGCCACCAGCACCATACTAGCGGGAACAGGTACGCAGTATTTT. Amino acid sequence: CATSTILAGTGTQYF.

The chain links TRBV14 to TRBJ1-6; perhaps TRBD1 as D (5 bases). This CDR3 comprises 15 residues. Trimming took 2 bases from V and 6 from J, leaving 11 bases between them. The germline gives CDR1 SGHDN, CDR2 FVKESK. The CDR3 loop reads CASSQTGLANSPLHF. CDR3 bases: TGTGCCAGCAGCCAAACAGGACTCGCTAATTCACCCCTCCACTTT.

Many counts were recorded for this clonotype. The chain carries TRBV12-3 or TRBV12-4 and TRBJ1-1; no clear D gene. The CDR3 extends over 14 amino acids. V was trimmed by 6 bases and J by 5 bases, leaving 16 bases between them. The CDR3 DNA is TGTGCCAGCAGCCTACCGGGAAGAGGGACTGAAGCTTTCTTT. Its protein is CASSLPGRGTEAFF.

This clonotype was seen many times. V gene TRBV7-9 combines with J gene TRBJ2-5; 8 nucleotides agree with TRBD2. The CDR3 covers 13 residues. Trimming removed 5 bases from V and 1 base from J; junction bases left unmatched: 0. Germline V gene sequence: CDR1 SEHNR, CDR2 FQNEAQ (reference sequence). DNA of the CDR3: TGTGCCAGCAGCACTAGCGGCCAAGAGACCCAGTACTTC. Translation gives CASSTSGQETQYF.